Listed here are 26 T cell receptor beta chains from one sample, sequenced in a study of blood T cell repertoires in COVID-19. Data came from immunoSEQ multiplex PCR; TCRdb stores just in-frame clones and leaves some out. Here the sample spans roughly 92,000 clones, around 87% being singletons. Sequences were obtained from peripheral blood. The receptors were sampled from a human donor with acute or convalescent COVID-19. The donor label of this sample is uncertain.

V is TRBV12-3 or TRBV12-4 and J is TRBJ2-1; D remains unclear. This CDR3 is built from 11 residues. V shed 10 bases and J shed 2 bases, with 6 bases lying between them. The CDR3 DNA sequence: TGTGCCACGGCGGCCTACAATGAGCAGTTCTTC. This encodes CATAAYNEQFF.

This sequence joins TRBV6-5 and TRBJ2-5, with TRBD1 matching 8 bases. V lost 4 bases to trimming and J lost 5 bases; unmatched junction nucleotides: 6. The CDR3 sequence is 14 residues long. Germline-derived CDR1 and CDR2 are MNHEY and SVGAGI. This CDR3 is CASSSYRGWETQYF. In DNA form, the CDR3 reads TGTGCCAGCAGTTCCTACAGGGGGTGGGAGACCCAGTACTTC.

There are a few counts of this clone. V is TRBV27 and J is TRBJ2-7; D is undetermined. The CDR3 consists of 13 residues. V lost 8 bases, J lost 4 bases, and 15 bases lay in between. Germline V gene data show CDR1 as MNHEY and CDR2 as SMNVEV (reference sequence). The DNA for the CDR3 is TGTGCCAGCTCCAGTCAGGCGTGGTACGAGCAGTACTTC. Translating gives CASSSQAWYEQYF.

This chain connects TRBV20-1 to TRBJ1-2; TRBD1 matches 8 bases. The CDR3 sequence is 14 residues long. The V gene end was trimmed by 3 bases and the J gene end by 5 bases; junction bases not matched to a gene: 8. Germline assignment: CDR1 DFQATT and CDR2 SNEGSKA (reference sequence). DNA of the CDR3: TGCAGTGCTAGTCAACGGACAGGGAGGTATGGCTACACCTTC. Translated: CSASQRTGRYGYTF.

This chain joins TRBV7-6 and TRBJ2-2, with 8 nucleotides matching TRBD2. Per germline, CDR1 SGHVS and CDR2 FNYEAQ. The CDR3 contains 16 residues. With 5 bases clipped from V and 7 bases from J, the junction kept 12 bases outside the gene matches. This CDR3 reads CASSPSGGAYFGELFF. In DNA, the CDR3 is TGTGCCAGCAGCCCCAGCGGGGGTGCTTATTTCGGGGAGCTGTTTTTT.

The chain joins TRBV4-2 to TRBJ1-4; D not resolved. CDR1 is LGHNA and CDR2 is YNFKEQ in the germline V gene. The length of the CDR3 is 16 residues. V was shortened by 0 bases and J by 5 bases, with 13 bases between the two germline ends. The CDR3 loop reads CASSQDHSRGNEKLFF. Written as DNA, the CDR3 is TGTGCCAGCAGCCAAGATCATTCGCGGGGAAATGAAAAACTGTTTTTT.

The CDR3 bases are TGCAGTGCTAGTTGGTGGCTAGCGGGGGGCACTATCTACAATGAGCAGTTCTTC. This gives the protein CSASWWLAGGTIYNEQFF. The chain links TRBV20-1 to TRBJ2-1; 11 nucleotides agree with TRBD2. V was pared by 3 bases and J by 3 bases, with 13 bases of the junction left unmatched. The germline V gene has CDR1 DFQATT and CDR2 SNEGSKA (reference sequence). This CDR3 has 18 residues.

The chain has TRBV20-1 and TRBJ2-3, with 9 bases fitting TRBD2. Per germline, CDR1 DFQATT and CDR2 SNEGSKA (reference sequence). The length of the CDR3 is 17 residues. The V and J ends lost 3 bases and 5 bases, in that order; junction bases with no gene match: 15. CDR3 sequence reads: CSASSGTSTWERDTQYF. The CDR3 bases are TGCAGTGCTAGTTCCGGGACTAGCACATGGGAAAGAGATACGCAGTATTTT.

The count of this clone is one. In DNA form, the CDR3 reads TGTGCCAGCAGCTTGGGACAGGGACGCACAGCTTTCTTT. It yields the protein CASSLGQGRTAFF. The chain employs TRBV3-1 (or the pseudogene TRBV3-2) and TRBJ1-1; 9 nucleotides match TRBD1. The V segment lost 5 bases and the J segment 10 bases; nucleotides outside the gene matches: 8. Germline V gene sequence: CDR1 LGHDT, CDR2 YNNKEL (reference sequence). This CDR3 contains 13 residues.

The chain couples TRBV27 to TRBJ1-1, with D possibly TRBD1 on 6 matching bases. This CDR3 has 15 residues. V was clipped by 5 bases and J by 5 bases, with 18 bases between them. Per the germline V gene, CDR1 is MNHEY and CDR2 is SMNVEV (reference sequence). This CDR3 reads CASSPPGGRDTEAFF. For the CDR3, the DNA is TGTGCCAGCAGTCCTCCCGGGGGGCGTGATACTGAAGCTTTCTTT.

The chain is built from TRBV30 and TRBJ2-3; possibly TRBD2 for D (6 bases). V was cut by 0 bases and J by 0 bases, with 16 bases left in between. The germline V gene has CDR1 GTSNPN and CDR2 SVGIG (reference sequence). This CDR3 has 17 amino acids. This CDR3 is CAWSVWGTATSTDTQYF. Written as DNA, the CDR3 is TGTGCCTGGAGTGTTTGGGGGACTGCCACTAGCACAGATACGCAGTATTTT.

The CDR3 is CSVQGGTGVDEQYF. CDR3 DNA: TGCAGCGTCCAGGGGGGGACAGGGGTTGACGAGCAGTACTTC. The chain is built from TRBV29-1 and TRBJ2-7; 10 bases are a match to TRBD1. With V trimmed by 6 bases and J by 5 bases, 10 bases remained unmatched. Germline V gene sequence: CDR1 SQVTM, CDR2 ANQGSEA. The CDR3 runs 14 residues.

The chain is built from TRBV9 and TRBJ2-1; 7 bases are shared with TRBD2. CDR3 length equals 16 residues. V dropped 3 bases and J dropped 3; count of bases not matched to a gene: 9. Per germline, CDR1 SGDLS and CDR2 YYNGEE. CDR3 DNA: TGTGCCAGCAGCGGGCTAAGCGGGGTTGACTACAATGAGCAGTTCTTC. Protein: CASSGLSGVDYNEQFF.

The J gene is TRBJ1-4, the V gene TRBV28, with TRBD1 as a possible D gene (5 bases). The CDR3 is 12 residues long. The V gene's germline CDR1 is MDHEN and CDR2 SYDVKM. Trimming took off 6 bases at V and 7 bases at J, with 9 bases between the two ends. Here the CDR3 reads CASSLRVEKLFF. The CDR3 coding sequence is TGTGCCAGCAGCCTCAGGGTTGAAAAACTGTTTTTT.

This chain links TRBV24-1 with TRBJ2-3; possibly TRBD2 for D (7 bases). Between the trimmed V and J ends, which lost 8 bases and 2 bases, there was a span of 13 bases. Germline values: CDR1 KGHDR, CDR2 SFDVKD. The CDR3 totals 14 residues. CDR3 in amino acids: CATKGGVSTDTQYF. The CDR3 DNA sequence: TGTGCCACCAAGGGGGGGGTCTCCACAGATACGCAGTATTTT.

The gene calls are TRBV2 and TRBJ2-7; 10 bases map to TRBD1. The CDR3 contains 13 residues. From germline, CDR1 is SNHLY and CDR2 FYNNEI. The junction had 5 bases not matched to a gene; V was cut back by 6 bases and J by 6 bases. CDR3 in amino acids: CASRWTGGLEQYF. In nucleotides, the CDR3 is TGTGCCAGCAGGTGGACAGGGGGTCTCGAGCAGTACTTC. The entire variable domain, with the rest obtained from reference TRBV2 and TRBJ2-7, is as follows: EPEVTQTPSHQVTQMGQEVILRCVPISNHLYFYWYRQILGQKVEFLVSFYNNEISEKSEIFDDQFSVERPDGSNFTLKIRSTKLEDSAMYFCASRWTGGLEQYFGPGTRLTVT.

J is TRBJ1-4 and V is TRBV7-2; D is undetermined. Germline lookup yields CDR1 SGHTA and CDR2 FQGNSA. The CDR3 runs 14 residues. Trimming removed 6 bases at V and 0 bases at J, with 8 bases between. Here the CDR3 DNA reads TGTGCCAGCAGACTATCTTCAACTAATGAAAAACTGTTTTTT. Protein sequence: CASRLSSTNEKLFF. Full variable domain (missing parts from reference TRBV7-2 and TRBJ1-4): GAGVSQSPSNKVTEKGKDVELRCDPISGHTALYWYRQSLGQGLEFLIYFQGNSAPDKSGLPSDRFSAERTGGSVSTLTIQRTQQEDSAVYLCASRLSSTNEKLFFGSGTQLSVL.

V gene TRBV5-4 combines with J gene TRBJ2-1; TRBD1 is a possible D gene (6 bases). Trimming cost V 2 bases and J 2 bases, with 14 bases left between them. The CDR3 sequence is 16 residues long. Per germline, CDR1 SGHNT and CDR2 YYREEE (reference sequence). CDR3 nucleotides: TGTGCCAGCAGCTTAAGCCGGGACATAGCCTACAATGAGCAGTTCTTC. Its translation is CASSLSRDIAYNEQFF.

The chain joins TRBV18 to TRBJ2-2; a weak D match, TRBD1 (6 bases). Trimming stripped 3 bases from V and 6 bases from J, with 14 bases between. The CDR3 has 15 amino acids. CDR1 is KGHSH, CDR2 LQKENI, per germline. CDR3 bases: TGTGCCAGCTCACCCCCGGGCAGGGGACCCGGGGAGCTGTTTTTT. Its translation: CASSPPGRGPGELFF.

There are a few counts of this clone. The rearrangement uses TRBV30 and TRBJ1-1; TRBD1 might be the D (5 bases). This CDR3 is 15 amino acids long. Germline V CDR1 and CDR2: GTSNPN, SVGIG (reference sequence). Trimming removed 0 bases from V and 6 bases from J, with 17 bases in between. For the CDR3, the DNA is TGTGCCTGGAGTGTACAGGAACCGGAGGGAGCTGAAGCTTTCTTT. It specifies CAWSVQEPEGAEAFF. Supplemented by reference TRBV30 and TRBJ1-1, the full variable domain reads SQTIHQWPATLVQPVGSPLSLECTVEGTSNPNLYWYRQAAGRGLQLLFYSVGIGQISSEVPQNLSASRPQDRQFILSSKKLLLSDSGFYLCAWSVQEPEGAEAFFGQGTRLTVV.

This sequence joins TRBV4-1 and TRBJ2-2; 8 bases map to TRBD1. The CDR3 loop spans 18 amino acids. The junction had 6 bases not matched to a gene; V was cut back by 0 bases and J by 0 bases. Germline V gene lookup returns CDR1 MGHRA and CDR2 YSYEKL. This CDR3 reads CASSQDGGQGSNTGELFF. CDR3 nucleotide sequence: TGCGCCAGCAGCCAAGACGGTGGACAGGGATCGAACACCGGGGAGCTGTTTTTT.

This chain connects TRBV20-1 to TRBJ1-5; 8 nucleotides line up with TRBD1. The CDR3 covers 13 residues. The germline V gene encodes CDR1 DFQATT and CDR2 SNEGSKA (reference sequence). J gave up 7 bases and V 3 bases, and 5 bases lay outside the gene matches. Written as DNA, the CDR3 is TGCAGTGCTAGTCAGGGGGCCGTCCAGCCCCAGCATTTT. Translated: CSASQGAVQPQHF.

The chain has TRBV18 and TRBJ2-2; 10 nucleotides align to TRBD1. CDR3 length: 15 amino acids. The V segment lost 4 bases and the J segment 5 bases; nucleotides outside the gene matches: 4. Germline CDR1 is KGHSH and CDR2 is LQKENI. Written as DNA, the CDR3 is TGTGCCAGCTCACGCGGACAGGGGGAGACCGGGGAGCTGTTTTTT. Protein: CASSRGQGETGELFF.

This clone was counted a single time. This chain links TRBV11-2 with TRBJ2-7; D is possibly TRBD1 (5 bases). V was trimmed by 2 bases and J by 6 bases, leaving 11 bases between them. The CDR3 is 13 residues long. CDR1 and CDR2 (germline): SGHAT, FQNNGV. CDR3 sequence (DNA): TGTGCCAGCAGCTTACTCAGGGCCTCCGAGCAGTACTTC. Translation: CASSLLRASEQYF. The whole variable domain, filled in from reference TRBV11-2 and TRBJ2-7, reads EAGVAQSPRYKIIEKRQSVAFWCNPISGHATLYWYQQILGQGPKLLIQFQNNGVVDDSQLPKDRFSAERLKGVDSTLKIQPAKLEDSAVYLCASSLLRASEQYFGPGTRLTVT.

The rearrangement uses TRBV21-1 and TRBJ1-4; the table's D call, TRBD1, has no DNA check behind it. TRBV21-1 is marked as a pseudogene. The CDR3 runs 17 residues. The CDR3 sequence: CASSRPDPQGNNEKLFF. CDR3 DNA sequence: TGTGCCAGCAGCAGGCCCGACCCCCAGGGCAATAATGAAAAACTGTTTTTT.

The chain combines TRBV6-5 with TRBJ2-7, with a tentative D call TRBD2 (6 bases). Germline loops: CDR1 MNHEY, CDR2 SVGAGI. The CDR3 sequence is 14 residues long. V was cut by 5 bases and J by 6 bases, with 17 bases left in between. The chain's CDR3 is CASSPGTPGPEQYF. The CDR3, as DNA: TGTGCCAGCAGTCCCGGGACTCCGGGACCCGAGCAGTACTTC.